The 8 T cell receptor beta chains below come from one sample, sequenced in a study of T cells in Graves' hyperthyroidism and ophthalmopathy. Amplification targeted TCR beta CDR3 regions from RNA transcripts. The study used the HTBI primer set for a first-round RT-PCR of the TCR CDR3. Each CDR3 protein is one row after TCRdb ran MiXCR on the multiplex PCR reads. The sample lists approximately 32,000 distinct CDR3 sequences, roughly 49% seen once, with 5.5% to 8% in the top ten. The sequencing input was blood. All receptors come from a woman between 45 and 65 years old with Graves' hyperthyroidism that later progressed to Graves' ophthalmopathy.

This clonotype was counted a single time. A read error may be the cause here, since a much bigger clone is one base away. The chain combines TRBV2 with TRBJ2-1, with 11 nucleotides matching TRBD2. The CDR3 totals 15 residues. Trimming at V came to 5 bases and at J to 9 bases, leaving 9 bases not matched to a gene. Germline V gene sequence: CDR1 SNHLY, CDR2 FYNNEI. This CDR3 reads CASSSTTSGIGEQFF. DNA for the CDR3: TGTGCCAGCAGTTCAACGACTAGCGGGATCGGTGAGCAGTTCTTC.

J is TRBJ2-3 and V is TRBV20-1; 9 bases are a match to TRBD2. V lost 5 bases and J lost 6; bases outside the gene matches: 0. This CDR3 is 11 amino acids long. Germline V gene sequence: CDR1 DFQATT, CDR2 SNEGSKA (reference sequence). This CDR3 reads CSAGTSDTQYF. The CDR3 nucleotides are TGCAGTGCTGGGACTAGCGATACGCAGTATTTT.

For the CDR3, the DNA is TGCAGTGCTAGAGATCCAGGCAGGGTGGCCCACGAGCATTTT. Its translation is CSARDPGRVAHEHF. The rearrangement joins TRBV20-1 to TRBJ1-5; D possibly corresponds to TRBD1 (5 bases). Trimming stripped 0 bases from V and 14 bases from J, with 20 bases between. The V gene's germline CDR1 is DFQATT and CDR2 SNEGSKA (reference sequence). This CDR3 is built from 14 residues.

Many counts were recorded for this clonotype. The CDR3, as DNA: TGTGCCAGCAGCCACTGGATGACCGGGGAGCTGTTTTTT. Its protein is CASSHWMTGELFF. This chain uses TRBV3-1 with TRBJ2-2; D unclear. This CDR3 comprises 13 residues. Per the germline V gene, CDR1 is LGHDT and CDR2 is YNNKEL (reference sequence). Trimming cost V 3 bases and J 5 bases, with 7 bases left between them.

This rearrangement joins TRBV7-6 to TRBJ2-7; 8 nucleotides match TRBD1. The CDR3 extends over 15 amino acids. The germline gives CDR1 SGHVS, CDR2 FNYEAQ. The ends lost 2 bases at V and 6 bases at J; junction bases unmatched: 9. The CDR3 sequence: CASSLTDRGYGEQYF. The CDR3 DNA reads as TGTGCCAGCAGCTTAACCGACAGGGGATATGGCGAGCAGTACTTC.

For this clonotype: The conserved closing phenylalanine or tryptophan is absent in this CDR3, likely reflecting a read error. No DNA is shown, since the ends of the CDR3 on it are uncertain; the CDR3 is the one TCRdb lists. J is TRBJ1-2 and V is TRBV7-9. The CDR3 has 8 residues if both end residues are counted. In germline, CDR1 is SEHNR, CDR2 FQNEAQ (reference sequence). This CDR3 is CASSLGRE.

The sample holds many counts of this clonotype. The chain has TRBV11-3 and TRBJ2-3; TRBD1 aligns across 11 bases. CDR3 length: 16 residues. V lost 4 bases to trimming and J lost 4 bases; unmatched junction nucleotides: 7. Germline CDR1 SGHNT, CDR2 YENEEA. CDR3: CASSSRTGGISDTQYF. Here the CDR3 DNA reads TGTGCCAGCAGCTCGAGGACAGGGGGCATCTCAGATACGCAGTATTTT.

This clonotype has at least ten counts. This chain uses TRBV11-1 with TRBJ2-7; no reliable D call. With 1 base removed from V and 3 bases from J, the gap between germline ends came to 13 bases. This CDR3 has 15 residues. Germline V lookup: CDR1 SGHAT, CDR2 FQDESV (reference sequence). In nucleotides, the CDR3 is TGTGCCAGCAGCTTAGACCCCGGTCAGGACTACGAGCAGTACTTC. It codes for CASSLDPGQDYEQYF.